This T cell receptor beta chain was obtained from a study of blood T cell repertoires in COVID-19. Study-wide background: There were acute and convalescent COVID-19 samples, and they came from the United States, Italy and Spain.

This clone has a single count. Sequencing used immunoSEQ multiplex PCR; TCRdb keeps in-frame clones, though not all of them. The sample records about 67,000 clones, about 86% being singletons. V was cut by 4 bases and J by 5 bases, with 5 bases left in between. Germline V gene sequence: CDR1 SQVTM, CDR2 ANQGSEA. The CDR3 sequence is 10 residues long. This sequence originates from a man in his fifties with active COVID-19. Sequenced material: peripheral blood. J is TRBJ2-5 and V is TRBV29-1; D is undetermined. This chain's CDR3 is CSVAGETQYF. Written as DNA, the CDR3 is TGCAGCGTTGCCGGGGAGACCCAGTACTTC.